What follows are 15 T cell receptor beta chains derived from one specimen sequenced in a study of blood T cell repertoires in COVID-19. Clones were read by immunoSEQ multiplex PCR, and TCRdb kept only the in-frame ones, dropping some. The sample contains roughly 250,000 clones, around 90% of which appear only once. Sequencing was performed on PBMCs or T cells enriched from blood (not recorded which). Every receptor here comes from a woman under 40 with acute COVID-19.

The chain joins TRBV6-5 to TRBJ1-4; the D gene is possibly TRBD1 (5 bases). The ends were cut back, 4 bases at V and 3 bases at J, with 9 bases in the middle. CDR1 is MNHEY and CDR2 is SVGAGI in the germline V gene. The CDR3 loop spans 14 amino acids. CDR3 amino acids: CASSLGVPNEKLFF. CDR3 coding DNA: TGTGCCAGCAGTTTAGGGGTCCCTAATGAAAAACTGTTTTTT.

V is TRBV9 and J is TRBJ2-3; 11 nucleotides align to TRBD1. Germline V gene lookup returns CDR1 SGDLS and CDR2 YYNGEE. The CDR3 consists of 15 residues. V lost 3 bases to trimming and J lost 8 bases; unmatched junction nucleotides: 8. CDR3 sequence: CASSAGTGGSGTQYF. DNA for the CDR3: TGTGCCAGCAGCGCCGGGACAGGGGGGAGTGGTACGCAGTATTTT.

The chain is built from TRBV5-5 and TRBJ1-1; D gene uncertain. Trimming shortened V by 7 bases and J by 1 base, and 11 bases separated the two germline ends. The CDR3 has 13 amino acids. The germline V gene encodes CDR1 SGHKS and CDR2 YYEKEE (reference sequence). The CDR3 protein is CASGLAGNTEAFF. The CDR3 DNA follows: TGTGCCAGCGGTTTGGCGGGGAACACTGAAGCTTTCTTT.

This chain uses TRBV2 with TRBJ1-4; 7 bases fit TRBD1. The V and J ends lost 8 bases and 8 bases, in that order; junction bases with no gene match: 5. The CDR3 sequence is 12 residues long. Germline CDR1 reads SNHLY; CDR2 reads FYNNEI. CDR3 DNA sequence: TGTGCCAGCCAGGGGGTGAGGGAAAAACTGTTTTTT. This gives the protein CASQGVREKLFF.

The chain carries TRBV25-1 and TRBJ2-5, with 7 bases that match TRBD1. Per the germline V gene, CDR1 is MGHDK and CDR2 is SYGVNS. CDR3 length equals 13 residues. V lost 8 bases to trimming and J lost 0 bases; unmatched junction nucleotides: 3. The CDR3 region has the DNA TGTGCCAGCCGGGGACAGTACCAAGAGACCCAGTACTTC. Amino acid sequence: CASRGQYQETQYF.

V usage is TRBV10-1 and J usage is TRBJ1-4; 10 bases match TRBD1. The CDR3 has 16 residues. The germline V gene encodes CDR1 WNHNN and CDR2 SYGVQD (reference sequence). V lost 3 bases, J lost 7 bases, and 8 bases stayed unmatched. CDR3 protein: CASSENLGTGVEKLFF. CDR3 nucleotide sequence: TGCGCCAGCAGTGAAAATCTGGGGACAGGGGTTGAAAAACTGTTTTTT.

The rearrangement uses TRBV9 and TRBJ1-1, with D uncertain. The V gene's germline CDR1 is SGDLS and CDR2 YYNGEE. There are 14 residues in the CDR3. V shed 0 bases and J shed 3 bases, with 9 bases lying between them. The CDR3 reads CASSVEGRDTEAFF. The CDR3, as DNA: TGTGCCAGCAGCGTAGAAGGGAGGGACACTGAAGCTTTCTTT.

The gene calls are TRBV7-8 and TRBJ2-3; D unresolved. Germline V gene sequence: CDR1 SGHVS, CDR2 FQNEAQ. This CDR3 has 15 residues. V was trimmed by 0 bases and J by 2 bases, leaving 9 bases between them. The CDR3 DNA sequence: TGTGCCAGCAGCTTAGCCCGAGTACCCACAGATACGCAGTATTTT. Protein product: CASSLARVPTDTQYF.

CDR3 bases: TGTGCCAGCAGCCCTAGGACAGGCAACACTGAAGCTTTCTTT. Translation gives CASSPRTGNTEAFF. V and J are TRBV9 and TRBJ1-1, with TRBD1 matching over 7 bases. The germline CDR1 and CDR2 sequences are SGDLS and YYNGEE. The CDR3 is 14 amino acids. The V gene end was trimmed by 4 bases and the J gene end by 2 bases; junction bases not matched to a gene: 5. The variable domain in full, completed from reference TRBV9 and TRBJ1-1, reads DSGVTQTPKHLITATGQRVTLRCSPRSGDLSVYWYQQSLDQGLQFLIQYYNGEERAKGNILERFSAQQFPDLHSELNLSSLELGDSALYFCASSPRTGNTEAFFGQGTRLTVV.

The chain combines TRBV28 with TRBJ1-2; TRBD1 agrees at 7 bases. Losses at the gene ends were 4 bases for V and 4 bases for J; bases not matched to a gene: 9. The CDR3 consists of 15 residues. The germline V gene encodes CDR1 MDHEN and CDR2 SYDVKM. The CDR3 bases are TGTGCCAGCAGTTACAGGACAGGAGCCGCCTATGGCTACACCTTC. It translates to CASSYRTGAAYGYTF.

V gene TRBV7-2 combines with J gene TRBJ2-2, with TRBD2 matching over 11 bases. The CDR3 spans 19 residues. V gave up 5 bases and J gave up 1 base; unmatched junction bases: 12. Germline V gene sequence: CDR1 SGHTA, CDR2 FQGNSA. CDR3 bases: TGTGCCAGCAGCCCGTCGGGGACTAGCGGATGGGGGAACACCGGGGAGCTGTTTTTT. Translated: CASSPSGTSGWGNTGELFF.

The chain has TRBV29-1 and TRBJ1-4; 7 positions agree with TRBD1. V gave up 5 bases and J gave up 4 bases; unmatched junction bases: 4. Germline-derived CDR1 and CDR2 are SQVTM and ANQGSEA. The CDR3 totals 13 residues. CDR3 amino acids: CSVRDSVNEKLFF. CDR3 nucleotides: TGCAGCGTTAGGGACAGCGTTAATGAAAAACTGTTTTTT.

The sample holds a few counts of this clone. J is TRBJ1-3 and V is TRBV5-5; 7 nucleotides agree with TRBD1. The CDR3 runs to 14 residues. Losses at the gene ends were 3 bases for V and 4 bases for J; bases not matched to a gene: 4. Germline loops: CDR1 SGHKS, CDR2 YYEKEE (reference sequence). The CDR3 nucleotides read TGTGCCAGCAGCTACGGGACAGCCGGAAACACCATATATTTT. Its protein is CASSYGTAGNTIYF.

This chain connects TRBV19 to TRBJ2-4, with 8 bases that match TRBD1. The junction had 13 bases not matched to a gene; V was cut back by 3 bases and J by 9 bases. The CDR3 has 16 residues. Germline V gene lookup returns CDR1 LNHDA and CDR2 SQIVND (reference sequence). The CDR3: CASSILLGQGGGIQYF. In DNA, the CDR3 is TGTGCCAGTAGTATCCTCCTCGGACAGGGAGGAGGCATTCAGTACTTC.

This chain uses TRBV27 with TRBJ1-1; 8 bases fit TRBD1. CDR1 is MNHEY, CDR2 SMNVEV, per germline (reference sequence). There are 17 residues in the CDR3. Trimming at V came to 2 bases and at J to 0 bases, leaving 8 bases not matched to a gene. This CDR3 reads CASSLVKTGALNTEAFF. Written as DNA, the CDR3 is TGTGCCAGCAGTTTAGTGAAGACAGGGGCTCTGAACACTGAAGCTTTCTTT.